The clone carrying this T cell receptor beta chain has only a few counts. Its target is unknown. This specimen comes from a study of T-cell memory formation after mild COVID-19. Constant-segment primers were used for 5'RACE, and the resulting TCR alpha and TCR beta cDNA libraries carried sample barcodes and UMIs. TCRdb redid the calling of the 5' RACE reads with MiXCR, one entry per CDR3 protein. This sample has some 100,000 distinct CDR3 sequences, with over 8.5% found just once. Findings and limits, study-wide: Day 15 to 85 contracting clones showed balanced CD4/CD8; day 15 to 37 expanders favored CD4+. Clonal second-wave expansions that peaked on day 37 had unconfirmed SARS-CoV-2 specificity.

Input material: PBMCs or a T cell subset sorted from them (not recorded which). This sequence was found in a young man who had mild COVID-19 (a few samples of this study predate the infection). Cell type and time point are not known.

The chain's CDR3 is CASSFGTGGTIYF. The DNA for the CDR3 is TGTGCCAGCAGCTTTGGGACAGGGGGGACCATATATTTT. This chain connects TRBV7-2 to TRBJ1-3; 11 bases map to TRBD1. Germline V CDR1 and CDR2: SGHTA, FQGNSA. This CDR3 region has 13 residues. The V segment lost 3 bases and the J segment 10 bases; nucleotides outside the gene matches: 2.